Included here is one TCR beta chain sequence, with context. Its antigen is unknown. The PCR employed 60 Vbeta primers together with 13 Jbeta primers. This table comes from immunoSEQ multiplex PCR, and its TCRdb copy is limited to in-frame clones, with some not included. The data contain some 85,000 clones, approximately 88% of them singletons. This entry comes from a study of cytomegalovirus exposure and HLA in healthy donors. General study points: Most likely, a cluster of highly shared sequence variants arose as a sequencing artifact. An analysis that was carried out later associated approximately 15,000 TCR beta sequences with HLA alleles at 0.05 false discovery rate. Some V segments (TRBV6-2 and TRBV6-3 among them) were excluded as indistinguishable.

The germline V and J ends were trimmed by 5 bases and 2 bases, with 13 bases remaining between them. CDR3 length: 15 amino acids. Germline V lookup: CDR1 SGHVS, CDR2 FQNEAQ. This chain uses TRBV7-8 with TRBJ2-1, with a weak D call TRBD1 (6 bases). The specimen was PBMCs. This clonotype was obtained from a woman in her forties or fifties in good health and CMV-seronegative. The CDR3 DNA follows: TGTGCCAGCAGCAAGACGACAGGTACCTACAATGAGCAGTTCTTC. Its protein product is CASSKTTGTYNEQFF.